The 21 T cell receptor beta chains reported below all come from one sample, sequenced in a study of blood T cell repertoires in COVID-19. Sequenced by immunoSEQ multiplex PCR; TCRdb stores in-frame clones only, minus some. The table shows over 140,000 clones, with 60% to 80% occurring only once. The sequencing sample was made of peripheral blood. Receptors originate from a woman between 50 and 59 years old with active or convalescent COVID-19.

V and J are TRBV20-1 and TRBJ1-3; 7 nucleotides match TRBD1. V was pared by 3 bases and J by 0 bases, with 5 bases of the junction left unmatched. Germline V gene lookup returns CDR1 DFQATT and CDR2 SNEGSKA (reference sequence). The CDR3 has 15 amino acids. The CDR3 protein is CSASTRGPSGNTIYF. In nucleotides, the CDR3 is TGCAGTGCTAGTACTAGGGGGCCCTCTGGAAACACCATATATTTT.

This rearrangement joins TRBV19 to TRBJ1-2; 9 bases map to TRBD1. In germline, CDR1 is LNHDA, CDR2 SQIVND (reference sequence). The CDR3 contains 15 residues. V lost 11 bases to trimming and J lost 0 bases; unmatched junction nucleotides: 10. The CDR3 coding sequence is TGTGCCTCGAGCGCGGGACAGGGTTCTAACTATGGCTACACCTTC. As protein: CASSAGQGSNYGYTF.

The chain uses TRBV28 and TRBJ1-4; D unclear. The CDR3 length is 12 residues. CDR1 MDHEN and CDR2 SYDVKM come from the germline V gene. Trimming removed 6 bases from V and 5 bases from J, with 7 bases in between. The CDR3 loop reads CASRPVNEKLFF. The DNA for the CDR3 is TGTGCCAGCAGACCAGTAAATGAAAAACTGTTTTTT.

CDR3 bases: TGTGCCAGTAGACGGGATCCCGCCACTGAAGCTTTCTTT. Its translation: CASRRDPATEAFF. The chain carries TRBV19 and TRBJ1-1; D is unclear. V shed 6 bases and J shed 4 bases, with 12 bases lying between them. CDR3 length equals 13 residues. The germline gives CDR1 LNHDA, CDR2 SQIVND (reference sequence).

This rearrangement joins TRBV29-1 to TRBJ1-3, with D perhaps TRBD1 (5 bases). V was clipped by 0 bases and J by 2 bases, with 17 bases between them. Per the germline V gene, CDR1 is SQVTM and CDR2 is ANQGSEA. The CDR3 extends over 17 amino acids. CDR3 sequence (DNA): TGCAGCGTTGAAGACCGGGGGGTAAAAGGGACTGGAAACACCATATATTTT. Translating it yields CSVEDRGVKGTGNTIYF.

The chain links TRBV3-1 (or the pseudogene TRBV3-2) to TRBJ2-7, with 13 nucleotides matching TRBD2. The junction had 14 bases not matched to a gene; V was cut back by 4 bases and J by 2 bases. The V gene's germline CDR1 is LGHDT and CDR2 YNNKEL (reference sequence). This CDR3 comprises 19 residues. The chain's CDR3 is CASSLKPELAGGPPYEQYF. The CDR3 DNA is TGTGCCAGCAGCCTAAAGCCCGAACTAGCGGGGGGGCCACCCTACGAGCAGTACTTC.

Worth noting for this clone: The same CDR3 is also encoded by other DNA sequences in this sample. V usage is TRBV7-2 and J usage is TRBJ1-1, with 8 bases that match TRBD1. CDR3 size: 14 residues. V lost 5 bases, J lost 2 bases, and 4 bases stayed unmatched. Germline V CDR1 and CDR2: SGHTA, FQGNSA. The CDR3 bases are TGTGCCAGCAGCAGCCAGGGGGCCAACACTGAAGCTTTCTTT. Its translation is CASSSQGANTEAFF.

The rearrangement links TRBV24-1 to TRBJ1-2; D gene uncertain. Germline values: CDR1 KGHDR, CDR2 SFDVKD. This CDR3 contains 13 residues. Trimming stripped 3 bases from V and 5 bases from J, with 9 bases between. In nucleotides, the CDR3 is TGTGCCACCAGTGATATATACAGTTATGGCTACACCTTC. This gives the protein CATSDIYSYGYTF.

This clone was recorded once. The chain recombines TRBV5-6 with TRBJ1-4; D is uncertain. The V gene lost 1 base and the J gene lost 3 bases, with 13 bases spanning the gap. Germline V gives CDR1 SGHDT, CDR2 YYEEEE. The length of the CDR3 is 16 residues. In DNA, the CDR3 is TGTGCCAGCAGCTTGTTCGGGGTTCGCCCTAATGAAAAACTGTTTTTT. Encoded protein: CASSLFGVRPNEKLFF.

Regarding this clone: The sample holds other DNA sequences that translate to the same CDR3. J is TRBJ1-1 and V is TRBV12-3 or TRBV12-4, with D maybe TRBD1 (5 bases). This CDR3 has 13 residues. V was pared by 3 bases and J by 2 bases, with 7 bases between. The CDR3, as DNA: TGTGCCAGCAGTTTGGGGGGAAACACTGAAGCTTTCTTT. Protein: CASSLGGNTEAFF.

This clone has only a few counts. For the CDR3, the DNA is TGTGCCAGCAGGTCCGGGACAGTTGTACCTAGCACCGGGGAGCTGTTTTTT. This translates into CASRSGTVVPSTGELFF. V and J are TRBV5-6 and TRBJ2-2, with 7 bases aligning to TRBD1. Looked up from germline, CDR1 is SGHDT and CDR2 is YYEEEE. The ends lost 5 bases at V and 4 bases at J; junction bases unmatched: 14. CDR3 length: 17 residues. The full variable domain, its missing parts supplied by reference TRBV5-6 and TRBJ2-2, is DAGVTQSPTHLIKTRGQQVTLRCSPKSGHDTVSWYQQALGQGPQFIFQYYEEEERQRGNFPDRFSGHQFPNYSSELNVNALLLGDSALYLCASRSGTVVPSTGELFFGEGSRLTVL.

The chain carries TRBV29-1 and TRBJ2-7; the match to TRBD2 covers 7 bases. This CDR3 is 14 amino acids long. Per the germline V gene, CDR1 is SQVTM and CDR2 is ANQGSEA. Losses at the gene ends were 4 bases for V and 0 bases for J; bases not matched to a gene: 6. Written as DNA, the CDR3 is TGCAGCGTTGCGGGGTGGACTAGCTCCTACGAGCAGTACTTC. As protein: CSVAGWTSSYEQYF.

V usage is TRBV6-5 and J usage is TRBJ2-5, with D perhaps matching TRBD1 (5 bases). Trimming removed 6 bases from V and 5 bases from J, with 13 bases in between. The CDR3 length is 13 residues. The germline V gene encodes CDR1 MNHEY and CDR2 SVGAGI. The CDR3 DNA follows: TGTGCCAGCAGAACCCAGGGCCTGGAGACCCAGTACTTC. It translates to CASRTQGLETQYF.

CDR3 amino acids: CASNPGGFYEQYF. The CDR3 nucleotides read TGTGCCAGCAACCCGGGGGGATTCTACGAGCAGTACTTC. The rearrangement links TRBV11-2 to TRBJ2-7; 7 bases map to TRBD2. V lost 7 bases, J lost 3 bases, and 6 bases stayed unmatched. The germline V gene encodes CDR1 SGHAT and CDR2 FQNNGV. This CDR3 is 13 amino acids long.

The rearrangement joins TRBV6-2 or TRBV6-3 to TRBJ1-3; 7 nucleotides line up with TRBD1. The CDR3 totals 17 residues. V lost 2 bases to trimming and J lost 0 bases; unmatched junction nucleotides: 7. Germline CDR1 MNHEY, CDR2 SVGEGT. This chain's CDR3 is CASSYGPQGFSGNTIYF. CDR3 nucleotide sequence: TGTGCCAGCAGTTACGGGCCACAGGGGTTCTCTGGAAACACCATATATTTT.

The genes are TRBV6-5 and TRBJ2-1, with D hard to call. V was shortened by 0 bases and J by 5 bases, with 11 bases between the two germline ends. CDR3 size: 15 residues. Looked up from germline, CDR1 is MNHEY and CDR2 is SVGAGI. The DNA of the CDR3 is TGTGCCAGCAGTTACTCGGGCGTTAGGAACAATGAGCAGTTCTTC. Protein: CASSYSGVRNNEQFF.

Only one count was recorded for this clone. This sequence joins TRBV7-2 and TRBJ2-1, with D possibly matching TRBD1 (6 bases). Germline V gene lookup returns CDR1 SGHTA and CDR2 FQGNSA. Deletions cut 3 bases from V and 6 bases from J, with 18 bases between. There are 16 residues in the CDR3. CDR3 nucleotides: TGTGCCAGCAGCTTGTCAGCTCCCGGGACACCCAATGAGCAGTTCTTC. It translates to CASSLSAPGTPNEQFF.

The J gene is TRBJ2-7, the V gene TRBV5-1; weak D call: TRBD1 (6 bases). Trimming left V 4 bases short and J 1 base short, with 12 bases between. CDR1 SGHRS and CDR2 YFSETQ come from the germline V gene. There are 14 residues in the CDR3. As DNA, the CDR3 is TGCGCCAGCAGCACTTTAACAGGGTCCTACGAGCAGTACTTC. Translation: CASSTLTGSYEQYF.

The rearrangement links TRBV19 to TRBJ1-2; the match to TRBD1 covers 8 bases. The CDR3 extends over 14 amino acids. With 3 bases clipped from V and 9 bases from J, the junction kept 9 bases outside the gene matches. In germline, CDR1 is LNHDA, CDR2 SQIVND (reference sequence). The CDR3 is CASSIPDRALSYTF. CDR3 in DNA: TGTGCCAGTAGTATTCCGGACAGGGCCTTGAGCTACACCTTC.

This chain joins TRBV11-3 and TRBJ2-2; 9 bases align to TRBD1. Germline lookup yields CDR1 SGHNT and CDR2 YENEEA. V lost 3 bases, J lost 3 bases, and 2 bases stayed unmatched. This CDR3 has 15 amino acids. As DNA, the CDR3 is TGTGCCAGCAGCTTGAGGACAGGGGACACCGGGGAGCTGTTTTTT. It is translated as CASSLRTGDTGELFF.

The V and J genes are TRBV7-2 and TRBJ1-1; D may be TRBD1 (6 bases). CDR1 SGHTA and CDR2 FQGNSA come from the germline V gene. This CDR3 contains 15 residues. Trimming left V 4 bases short and J 11 bases short, with 23 bases between. CDR3 in DNA: TGTGCCAGCAGCTCCAGGGGTCCAGAGACAGGTTGGGCTTTCTTT. This gives the protein CASSSRGPETGWAFF. The full variable domain, with the rest looked up from reference TRBV7-2 and TRBJ1-1, is GAGVSQSPSNKVTEKGKDVELRCDPISGHTALYWYRQSLGQGLEFLIYFQGNSAPDKSGLPSDRFSAERTGGSVSTLTIQRTQQEDSAVYLCASSSRGPETGWAFFGQGTRLTVV.